This entry concerns a single TCR beta chain. Its antigen is not yet known. No base qualities exist here, and no much larger clone lies one base off it. Whole blood was collected in K2EDTA tubes by collaborating institutions according to the institutions' own protocols. Collaborator samples were shipped for TCRbeta analysis as frozen whole blood, isolated PBMCs, or DNA extracted from either sample type. The germline V gene specifies MNHEY as CDR1 and SVGEGT as CDR2. V is trimmed back by 4 bases and J by 5 bases, and the junction contains 6 bases that no gene match accounts for. The CDR3 spans 15 residues, from the cysteine through the phenylalanine. Just CDR3 DNA is preserved here, 45 bases in frame from base 1. TCRbeta CDR3 regions were amplified from genomic DNA using the immunoSEQ Assay, a bias-controlled multiplex PCR. The original methods were these. The number of nucleated cells in each sample was estimated by amplification of reference gene primers within the assay. To quantify the absolute abundance of each unique TCRbeta CDR3 rearrangement, sequence reads were collapsed and filtered. Productive Simpson clonality was computed per sample as the square root of Simpson's diversity index over productive rearrangements. TCRdb mirrors the immuneACCESS table, restricted to in-frame sequences. Some clones are absent from its copies; in checked studies, under half trace to an unresolved V gene, and the reason for the others is unknown. V and J calls and clone size follow that table, whereas D and trimming were derived from the DNA. The sample table shows roughly 27,000 clones, and around four fifths are seen once. The top ten hold approximately 15% of the sample.

The source of the sample is a study of blood T cell repertoires in COVID-19 (dated by TCRdb to the early 2020s). Study-wide context: Collaborator samples came from the United States, Italy and Spain and covered acute and convalescent phases of COVID-19. The material from the prospective study consisted of cDNA or gDNA derived from T cells, B-cell-depleted T cells, or PBMCs. The repertoires were made available in a free public database intended to serve as a resource for research on the immune response to SARS-CoV-2. Where HLA class I and class II types were available, the types were taken from metadata supplied by the sample provider, not from assay-based typing. Deeply sampled blood TCRbeta repertoires from subjects exposed to, actively infected with, or recovered from COVID-19 were included in the dataset. The sample metadata nearly always contained a de-identified subject ID, COVID-19 status, age in years and sex. The samples were drawn from two sources: the first 160 participants of the ongoing ImmuneRACE study, and over 950 subjects contributed by 6 global collaborators. Results the study describes overall, beyond this receptor: The amount of clinical and demographic metadata varied by source and participant and was provided uncurated.

This sequence originates from a man of 80 years or more with active or convalescent COVID-19. This chain is built from TRBV6-2 or TRBV6-3 and TRBJ2-7; 12 central nucleotides agree with TRBD2. The sequenced material came from peripheral blood. The bases are TGTGCCAGCAGTTCGACTAGCGGGAGCTTCCACGAGCAGTACTTC. Its translation is CASSSTSGSFHEQYF.